Below, one T cell receptor (beta chain) is given with its context. Its cognate antigen is unknown. The sample originates from a study of blood T cells in healthy people across ages. Study-wide results and limits: Nothing was known about donor CMV status, and this possibly confounded expanded clonotype changes.

A second PCR, run for about 7 to 11 cycles, used a sample-barcoded 5' primer plus a J-beta primer mix. MiXCR, applied by TCRdb to the 5' RACE reads, yields one record per CDR3 protein. This sample yields just under 750,000 distinct CDR3 sequences, of which about 24% are seen a single time; about 22% belongs to the top ten. The CDR3 is 15 amino acids. CDR1 MDHEN and CDR2 SYDVKM come from the germline V gene. The clonotype originates from a man aged 70 or older in good health. V is TRBV28 and J is TRBJ2-5; the D is unclear. With the DNA end fitting TRBJ2-7 better, the J assignment may be wrong. Sequencing was performed on blood. The CDR3 DNA sequence: TGTGCCAGCAGTTACATTACGGCACGCGCCGCCGAGCAGTACTTC. This encodes CASSYITARAAEQYF.